Listed below are T cell receptor beta chains from one sample, sequenced in a study of cytomegalovirus exposure and HLA in healthy donors. Only in-frame clones appear in the TCRdb table, and some are missing; sequencing was by immunoSEQ multiplex PCR. The table records approximately 190,000 clones, 80% to 85% of them present only once. Sequenced input: PBMCs. Receptor source: a woman younger than 35 in good health and CMV-seronegative. The conserved cysteine and the conserved F or W are not part of the CDR3 here.

v_call	j_call	cdr3_aa
TRBV7-6	TRBJ2-4	ASSLGGVKNIQY
TRBV10-3	TRBJ2-2	AIRSRTGELF
TRBV28	TRBJ1-5	ASSLRQRESNQPQH
TRBV28	TRBJ2-3	ASGAPGLGTDTQY
TRBV5-1	TRBJ2-5	ASSPIGTSGIRGQETQY
TRBV7-2	TRBJ2-4	ASSLEGRAKNIQY
TRBV27	TRBJ2-7	ASSLQGRYEQY
TRBV18	TRBJ1-4	ASSPQDRGRNEKLF
TRBV7-2	TRBJ1-5	ASSLTGQPQH
TRBV9	TRBJ2-3	ASSVGLSTDTQY
TRBV27	TRBJ1-2	ASSLGTIIYGYT
TRBV30	TRBJ2-6	AWTSDSGANVLT
TRBV7-9	TRBJ1-2	ASSSYPSETNYGYT
TRBV5-4	TRBJ1-2	ASSSGQGALSYGYT
TRBV30	TRBJ1-1	AWSVTVNTEAF
TRBV7-9	TRBJ2-7	SSSPDSWYEQY
TRBV5-1	TRBJ2-3	ASSLEREADTQY
TRBV28	TRBJ2-3	ASSPLAELRPTSTDTQY
TRBV5-1	TRBJ1-4	ASSLVPGNEKLF
TRBV4-3	TRBJ2-1	ASSRTGPRGDNEQF
TRBV18	TRBJ2-5	ASSPQRGQETQY
TRBV27	TRBJ2-7	ASSLSGYEQY
TRBV15	TRBJ2-1	ATSRNRGGQF
TRBV18	TRBJ1-2	ASSPPGPRGLYGYT
TRBV4-3	TRBJ2-7	ASSQDRLDGSYEQY
TRBV6-6	TRBJ2-1	ASSPGAHAGNEQF
TRBV28	TRBJ2-1	ASSRTGPLYNEQF
TRBV19	TRBJ2-2	ATRGAGDTGELF